These T cell receptor beta chains were read from a single sample in a study of radiotherapy plus CTLA-4 blockade in lung cancer. Sequencing was performed with immunoSEQ multiplex PCR; in TCRdb, only in-frame clones are kept and a portion is missing. The table shows 50,000 to 75,000 clones, with about 72% occurring only once. Here the sequenced sample was peripheral blood, taken from a patient treated with radiotherapy plus ipilimumab. These receptors came from a human donor with non-small cell lung cancer who had a complete response to radiotherapy plus ipilimumab. CDR3s include the opening cysteine and the closing phenylalanine or tryptophan.

TRBJ2-2,TRBV11-3,CASSPISNTGELFF
TRBJ2-2,TRBV29-1,CSVEGAQGFYGELFF
TRBJ2-7,TRBV18,CASSPGGPQGEQYF
TRBJ1-4,TRBV10-3,CAIRSTEKLFF
TRBJ2-2,TRBV19,CASSPGHSTGELFF
TRBJ2-1,TRBV5-1,CASSPGQGSYNEQFF
TRBJ2-7,TRBV5-1,CASSLDDSHKLF
TRBJ1-1,TRBV11-2,CASSSYRGNTEAFF
TRBJ2-7,TRBV18,CASSRDRGPYEQYF
TRBJ1-1,TRBV9,CASSTTMQGDAFF
TRBJ2-1,TRBV6-5,CASSYSPILSNNEQFF
TRBJ2-5,TRBV25-1,CASNPTSGETQYF
TRBJ1-1,TRBV9,CASSPPGGTGPFF
TRBJ2-6,TRBV30,CAWSLGGGANVLTF
TRBJ1-2,TRBV19,CASSGGAYGYTF
TRBJ1-4,TRBV2,CASSVSQRNEKLFF
TRBJ1-2,TRBV7-2,CASSSAWGYTF
TRBJ1-5,TRBV5-8,CASSPGTRATQPQHF
TRBJ2-3,TRBV12-5,CASGLIQGAADTQYF
TRBJ2-5,TRBV11-3,CATSSGEKETQYF
TRBJ2-3,TRBV11-2,CASSLFLRREGTDTQYF
TRBJ1-1,TRBV27,CASSFTGFNTEAFF
TRBJ2-1,TRBV7-9,CASSLGLYNEQFF
TRBJ2-1,TRBV5-1,CASSFGQPSSYNEQFF
TRBJ2-1,TRBV9,CASSVALASGIVEQFF
TRBJ1-1,TRBV2,CASSEWTVEAFF
TRBJ2-7,TRBV5-4,CASSGGGTGNYEQYF
TRBJ2-2,TRBV2,CASTRQGAGTGELFF
TRBJ2-5,TRBV4-1,CASSQRATAETQYF
TRBJ1-5,TRBV25-1,CASSELGQDHWPQHF
TRBJ2-4,TRBV5-1,CASSLVVSSRSGAKNIQYF
TRBJ1-3,TRBV5-1,CASSPSTPSSGNTIYF
TRBJ1-5,TRBV2,CASIQDSNQPQHF
TRBJ1-2,TRBV19,CASRTWTGTYGYTF
TRBJ2-1,TRBV5-1,CASSLAGQNNEQFF
TRBJ2-1,TRBV2,CASSEETSGYNEQFF
TRBJ2-2,TRBV20-1,CSASGAGELFF
TRBJ2-3,TRBV7-2,CASSLGLARRERDTQYF
TRBJ2-1,TRBV14,CASSQVGVGNEQFF
TRBJ1-2,TRBV11-2,CASSPETGNYGYTF
TRBJ2-1,TRBV6-5,CASRTIQGYEQFF
TRBJ2-3,TRBV5-1,CASSLDGTSTDTQYF
TRBJ1-2,TRBV7-8,CASSSVPGAPSEGYTF
TRBJ1-1,TRBV29-1,CSGGTARAEAFF
TRBJ1-2,TRBV7-2,CASSPGHQSYGYTF
TRBJ1-2,TRBV29-1,CSVSRGLYGYTF
TRBJ1-5,TRBV18,CASSMGEGQPQHF
TRBJ2-5,TRBV5-4,CASSFWTGAETQYF
TRBJ1-1,TRBV7-8,CASSLKSNTEAFF
TRBJ1-5,TRBV5-6,CASSLLDRRDQPQHF
TRBJ1-1,TRBV27,CASSYGTGANTEAFF
TRBJ1-1,TRBV9,CASSVSWRRGTEAFF
TRBJ2-3,TRBV7-8,CASSYGTPTDTQYF